The 11 T cell receptor beta chains in this list originate from one sample, sequenced in a study of CD8+ T cells in alopecia areata (dated by TCRdb to the late 2010s). The treatment or condition label corresponds to: oral pan-JAK inhibitor, 5-10 mg twice daily. Receptor libraries were prepared by the immunoSEQ multiplex PCR assay. To provide template for TCR sequencing, every sample had RNA extracted and reverse transcribed into cDNA. The table was pulled from immuneACCESS by TCRdb, which kept in-frame rearrangements only. Such tables lose some clones; where checked, under half of the loss comes from unresolved V genes, and the rest has no known cause. The table for this sample lists roughly 220,000 clones; more than 30% of them were counted only once. The biggest ten clones account for 0.4% to 0.55% of the sample. The material was CD4+ T cells sorted from blood, obtained between weeks 30 and 35, from a patient treated with tofacitinib. All receptors come from a human donor with alopecia areata.

This rearrangement joins TRBV5-6 to TRBJ1-1, with 9 bases that match TRBD1. Unmatched junction bases numbered 11, after V lost 6 bases and J lost 5 bases. This CDR3 is 15 amino acids long. Germline CDR1 reads SGHDT; CDR2 reads YYEEEE. CDR3 bases: TGTGCCAGCAACCTACAACAGGGGGCGCGAACTGAAGCTTTCTTT. This gives the protein CASNLQQGARTEAFF.

The CDR3 DNA reads as TGTGCCAGCACCCGGCTAGCGGGAGGAGGAGATACGCAGTATTTT. This sequence encodes CASTRLAGGGDTQYF. V is TRBV13 and J is TRBJ2-3, with TRBD2 identical over 11 bases. The junction had 8 bases not matched to a gene; V was cut back by 7 bases and J by 5 bases. There are 15 residues in the CDR3. CDR1 and CDR2 from the germline V gene are PRHDT and FYEKMQ (reference sequence).

This rearrangement joins TRBV9 to TRBJ1-2; D might be TRBD1 (5 bases). Trimming cost V 6 bases and J 4 bases, with 10 bases left between them. CDR1 and CDR2 (germline): SGDLS, YYNGEE. The CDR3 spans 12 residues. CDR3 nucleotides: TGTGCCAGCACAGGGAGAACCTATGGCTACACCTTC. This sequence encodes CASTGRTYGYTF.

Only a few counts were recorded for this clone. CDR3 bases: TGTGCCAGCAGCCTCGGGACTAGCGGGAGACAGACCCAGTACTTC. Its protein is CASSLGTSGRQTQYF. The chain joins TRBV11-2 to TRBJ2-5, with 14 nucleotides matching TRBD2. The CDR3 contains 15 residues. V dropped 5 bases and J dropped 6; count of bases not matched to a gene: 5. Germline V gene lookup returns CDR1 SGHAT and CDR2 FQNNGV.

This clone was observed a few times. The V gene is TRBV28, the J gene TRBJ1-5, with a possible D match to TRBD1 (6 bases). Germline values: CDR1 MDHEN, CDR2 SYDVKM. CDR3 length: 14 amino acids. Trimming removed 2 bases from V and 7 bases from J, with 12 bases in between. For the CDR3, the DNA is TGTGCCAGCAGTTTAGGGCAGGGGAGGCAGCCCCAGCATTTT. Encoded protein: CASSLGQGRQPQHF.

This clone was counted a few times. At one of its ends the junction is not consistent with the germline gene, which may arise from a read error. The rearrangement uses TRBV5-4 and TRBJ2-6; D gene ambiguous. This CDR3 has 15 residues. From germline, CDR1 is SGHNT and CDR2 YYREEE (reference sequence). The CDR3 sequence: CVSSFQISGANVLTF. The DNA for the CDR3 is TGTGTCAGCAGCTTTCAGATCTCTGGGGCCAACGTCCTGACTTTC.

The rearrangement joins TRBV10-3 to TRBJ2-7; 8 bases are a match to TRBD1. Germline V gene lookup returns CDR1 ENHRY and CDR2 SYGVKD. This CDR3 contains 14 residues. With V trimmed by 3 bases and J by 1 base, 2 bases remained unmatched. The CDR3 DNA reads as TGTGCCATCAGTGATCGGACAGGGTCCTACGAGCAGTACTTC. This gives the protein CAISDRTGSYEQYF.

This clone was found a few times. V usage is TRBV29-1 and J usage is TRBJ1-1, with D possibly being TRBD1 (6 bases). V was trimmed by 6 bases and J by 1 base, leaving 15 bases between them. Germline V lookup: CDR1 SQVTM, CDR2 ANQGSEA. The CDR3 runs 14 residues. The DNA for the CDR3 is TGCAGCGTCGGGGCCGGGACATCGAACACTGAAGCTTTCTTT. It encodes CSVGAGTSNTEAFF.

This clone has just a few counts. This chain uses TRBV27 with TRBJ2-1, with a tentative D call TRBD2 (6 bases). Germline CDR1 reads MNHEY; CDR2 reads SMNVEV (reference sequence). This CDR3 region has 13 residues. The V and J ends lost 7 bases and 3 bases respectively, with 10 bases between them. This chain's CDR3 is CASIGRYYNEQFF. Here the CDR3 DNA reads TGTGCCAGCATTGGGAGGTACTACAATGAGCAGTTCTTC.

This rearrangement joins TRBV18 to TRBJ2-7; tentatively, D is TRBD1 (6 bases). Germline values: CDR1 KGHSH, CDR2 LQKENI. This CDR3 has 16 amino acids. The V and J ends lost 4 bases and 0 bases respectively, with 16 bases between them. CDR3 in DNA: TGTGCCAGCTCACTAAGGACAGAACCTCACTCCTACGAGCAGTACTTC. It yields the protein CASSLRTEPHSYEQYF. Complete variable domain (other parts from reference TRBV18 and TRBJ2-7): NAGVMQNPRHLVRRRGQEARLRCSPMKGHSHVYWYRQLPEEGLKFMVYLQKENIIDESGMPKERFSAEFPKEGPSILRIQQVVRGDSAAYFCASSLRTEPHSYEQYFGPGTRLTVT.

The count of this clone is one. J is TRBJ1-1 and V is TRBV30; D not certain. Germline CDR1 reads GTSNPN; CDR2 reads SVGIG (reference sequence). This CDR3 spans 14 amino acids. Trimming shortened V by 4 bases and J by 3 bases, and 15 bases separated the two germline ends. CDR3 amino acids: CAWKSVGRDTEAFF. The DNA for the CDR3 is TGTGCCTGGAAATCGGTAGGGAGGGACACTGAAGCTTTCTTT.